This T cell receptor beta chain came from a study of PD-1 blockade in classical Hodgkin lymphoma. Study-level background: Nivolumab 3 mg/kg was given intravenously every 2 weeks.

V gave up 5 bases and J gave up 7 bases, with 18 bases separating them. The CDR3 covers 15 residues. CDR1 and CDR2 (germline): SEHNR, FQNEAQ (reference sequence). This table comes from immunoSEQ multiplex PCR, and its TCRdb copy is limited to in-frame clones, with some not included. The table lists 45,000 to 55,000 clones, roughly 66% of them singletons, with more than 13% in the top ten. No patient escaped relapse after autologous stem cell transplantation, and brentuximab vedotin exposure varied. Complete response, partial response or progressive disease constituted the best response categories observed. Comment on this clone: The antigen remains unidentified.

Whole-study results and caveats: Initiation of nivolumab under 1 year after ASCT led to exclusion of patients.

V and J are TRBV7-9 and TRBJ2-1; weak D call: TRBD2 (7 bases). The material sequenced was peripheral blood mononuclear cells (PBMCs), taken before the second cycle of nivolumab. This TCR was sampled from a human donor with classical Hodgkin lymphoma. The DNA for the CDR3 is TGTGCCAGCAGCCGGGGGGCAGGGGAGGAAAATGAGCAGTTCTTC. The encoded protein is CASSRGAGEENEQFF.